The 21 T cell receptor beta chains given below trace back to one sample, sequenced in a study of PD-1 blockade in classical Hodgkin lymphoma. Stated time point: newly diagnosed, previously untreated cHL patient sample. Magnetic negative selection served to purify CD4+ T cells out of PBMCs that had been thawed. Here immunoSEQ multiplex PCR was the method, and the copy in TCRdb shows in-frame clones only, minus some. The sample holds under 35,000 clones, roughly 90% seen once. Sequencing used CD4+ T cells from blood. These receptors all stem from a human donor with classical Hodgkin lymphoma.

The V and J genes are TRBV18 and TRBJ2-5; D is unresolved. The germline V and J ends were trimmed by 3 bases and 4 bases, with 6 bases remaining between them. In germline, CDR1 is KGHSH, CDR2 LQKENI. There are 12 residues in the CDR3. This chain's CDR3 is CASSPGRETQYF. CDR3 in DNA: TGTGCCAGCTCACCCGGCCGAGAGACCCAGTACTTC.

V is TRBV6-6 and J is TRBJ2-3; TRBD1 is a possible D gene (5 bases). CDR3 size: 15 residues. The germline gives CDR1 MNHNY, CDR2 SVGAGI (reference sequence). Trimming stripped 2 bases from V and 0 bases from J, with 9 bases between. Written as DNA, the CDR3 is TGTGCCAGCAGTTACGGGCAGGGAAGCACAGATACGCAGTATTTT. Its protein product is CASSYGQGSTDTQYF.

The chain is built from TRBV19 and TRBJ1-4, with a weak D call TRBD1 (5 bases). Germline V gene lookup returns CDR1 LNHDA and CDR2 SQIVND (reference sequence). V lost 9 bases, J lost 7 bases, and 15 bases lay in between. This CDR3 has 13 amino acids. DNA of the CDR3: TGTGCCAGCTCAGGGTCATCGTCTGAAAAACTGTTTTTT. Its translation: CASSGSSSEKLFF.

J is TRBJ1-2 and V is TRBV5-4; perhaps TRBD1 as D (6 bases). This CDR3 has 15 residues. Germline V gene data show CDR1 as SGHNT and CDR2 as YYREEE (reference sequence). The ends were cut back, 4 bases at V and 8 bases at J, with 21 bases in the middle. The CDR3 nucleotides read TGTGCCAGCAGCCAGGGACATTCGGTACTCGGGGGCTACACCTTC. Protein: CASSQGHSVLGGYTF.

The genes are TRBV5-1 and TRBJ2-3; 7 nucleotides line up with TRBD2. Germline CDR1 is SGHRS and CDR2 is YFSETQ. J lost 6 bases, V lost 4 bases, and 14 bases had no gene match. The CDR3 loop spans 16 amino acids. The CDR3, as DNA: TGCGCCAGCAGCGCCGCGGGGAGGGCTGGAGCGGATACGCAGTATTTT. This sequence encodes CASSAAGRAGADTQYF.

This chain uses TRBV6-6 with TRBJ1-3; 12 bases agree with TRBD1. CDR3 length: 16 amino acids. Germline V gene sequence: CDR1 MNHNY, CDR2 SVGAGI (reference sequence). The ends lost 8 bases at V and 2 bases at J; junction bases unmatched: 7. The CDR3 loop reads CASRDRGLSTGNTIYF. Here the CDR3 DNA reads TGTGCCAGCCGGGACAGGGGGCTCTCTACTGGAAACACCATATATTTT.

This chain connects TRBV5-1 to TRBJ1-2; 8 nucleotides line up with TRBD1. This CDR3 has 16 amino acids. J lost 5 bases, V lost 4 bases, and 13 bases had no gene match. Germline lookup yields CDR1 SGHRS and CDR2 YFSETQ. The CDR3 DNA reads TGCGCCAGCAGCCAGGATCCCGACAGGGGCCTTTATGGCTACACCTTC. This translates into CASSQDPDRGLYGYTF.

The CDR3 loop reads CASSVEQGAHAGNTIYF. CDR3 in DNA: TGTGCCAGCAGCGTGGAACAGGGGGCCCATGCTGGAAACACCATATATTTT. The rearrangement joins TRBV9 to TRBJ1-3; TRBD1 agrees at 9 bases. This CDR3 is built from 17 residues. V shed 2 bases and J 2 bases; nucleotides not matched to a gene: 8. CDR1 and CDR2 from the germline V gene are SGDLS and YYNGEE.

This clone was seen once. This chain joins TRBV7-9 and TRBJ1-2; D is ambiguous. The CDR3 consists of 12 residues. The germline V gene encodes CDR1 SEHNR and CDR2 FQNEAQ (reference sequence). Trimming stripped 1 base from V and 2 bases from J, with 2 bases between. CDR3 loop: CASSLDNYGYTF. CDR3 bases: TGTGCCAGCAGCTTAGACAACTATGGCTACACCTTC.

The chain links TRBV29-1 to TRBJ1-1; no definite D call. This CDR3 has 10 residues. V gave up 2 bases and J gave up 2 bases, with 0 bases separating them. CDR1 is SQVTM, CDR2 ANQGSEA, per germline. The CDR3 loop reads CSVENTEAFF. The CDR3 DNA follows: TGCAGCGTTGAAAACACTGAAGCTTTCTTT.

The chain carries TRBV6-5 and TRBJ1-5; D not certain. CDR3 length equals 16 residues. The ends were cut back, 0 bases at V and 0 bases at J, with 9 bases in the middle. Germline loops: CDR1 MNHEY, CDR2 SVGAGI. The CDR3 region is CASSYSAVYSNQPQHF. CDR3 nucleotide sequence: TGTGCCAGCAGTTACTCGGCCGTATATAGCAATCAGCCCCAGCATTTT.

V gene TRBV5-4 combines with J gene TRBJ2-7; 10 bases line up with TRBD2. The CDR3 runs to 16 residues. J lost 5 bases, V lost 3 bases, and 11 bases had no gene match. CDR1 is SGHNT, CDR2 YYREEE, per germline (reference sequence). The CDR3 is CASSWSGRAIIDEQYF. CDR3 DNA: TGTGCCAGCAGCTGGAGCGGGAGGGCCATAATAGACGAGCAGTACTTC.

This rearrangement joins TRBV4-3 to TRBJ2-7; tentative D call: TRBD2 (6 bases). This CDR3 has 13 amino acids. The germline V gene encodes CDR1 LGHNA and CDR2 YSLEER. The V and J ends lost 0 bases and 11 bases respectively, with 14 bases between them. The CDR3 DNA is TGCGCCAGCAGCCAAGATGTCGGCGGGATCGAGTACTTC. It translates to CASSQDVGGIEYF.

The chain is built from TRBV11-2 and TRBJ2-5; D unclear. Trimming pared 1 base from V and 5 bases from J, leaving 8 bases between. Germline V lookup: CDR1 SGHAT, CDR2 FQNNGV. The CDR3 has 13 residues. DNA of the CDR3: TGTGCCAGCAGCTTAGTGGGGTTGGAGACCCAGTACTTC. This translates into CASSLVGLETQYF.

The rearrangement joins TRBV2 to TRBJ1-1; possible D gene TRBD1, 5 bases. V lost 4 bases and J 3 bases, leaving 9 bases between the germline ends. Germline V lookup: CDR1 SNHLY, CDR2 FYNNEI. The CDR3 consists of 13 residues. CDR3 protein: CASSGGGDTEAFF. CDR3 nucleotides: TGTGCCAGCAGTGGGGGAGGGGACACTGAAGCTTTCTTT.

The chain carries TRBV19 and TRBJ2-6; D is possibly TRBD2 (6 bases). The CDR3 spans 16 residues. Between the trimmed V and J ends, which lost 4 bases and 2 bases, there was a span of 12 bases. CDR1 is LNHDA and CDR2 is SQIVND in the germline V gene (reference sequence). The CDR3 sequence: CASSKDGGPGANVLTF. CDR3 DNA: TGTGCCAGTAGTAAAGACGGGGGTCCTGGGGCCAACGTCCTGACTTTC.

The rearrangement joins TRBV7-2 to TRBJ1-6, with 8 bases identical to TRBD1. Germline CDR1 reads SGHTA; CDR2 reads FQGNSA. This CDR3 has 15 residues. The V segment lost 3 bases and the J segment 9 bases; nucleotides outside the gene matches: 7. The chain's CDR3 is CASSFFSGGISPLHF. In DNA form, the CDR3 reads TGTGCCAGCAGCTTTTTCTCAGGGGGCATTTCACCCCTCCACTTT.

This chain joins TRBV6-4 and TRBJ2-7, with D hard to call. The V and J ends lost 0 bases and 0 bases respectively, with 12 bases between them. Germline CDR1 MRHNA, CDR2 SNTAGT. This CDR3 comprises 16 residues. The CDR3 protein is CASSDSKEETSYEQYF. CDR3 coding DNA: TGTGCCAGCAGTGACTCGAAAGAGGAGACCTCCTACGAGCAGTACTTC.

This sequence joins TRBV28 and TRBJ1-1, with unresolved D. V was shortened by 5 bases and J by 7 bases, with 5 bases between the two germline ends. The CDR3 contains 10 residues. Germline V CDR1 and CDR2: MDHEN, SYDVKM. The CDR3 bases are TGTGCCAGCAGTAGCTTTGAAGCTTTCTTT. Translation: CASSSFEAFF.

The chain couples TRBV11-2 to TRBJ1-1; D gene ambiguous. Germline CDR1 reads SGHAT; CDR2 reads FQNNGV. The ends were cut back, 7 bases at V and 3 bases at J, with 9 bases in the middle. CDR3 size: 12 residues. CDR3 residues: CASNTGYTEAFF. In DNA, the CDR3 is TGTGCCAGCAACACGGGGTACACTGAAGCTTTCTTT.

The chain recombines TRBV5-4 with TRBJ2-3; 7 bases match TRBD2. V lost 2 bases to trimming and J lost 3 bases; unmatched junction nucleotides: 6. Per germline, CDR1 SGHNT and CDR2 YYREEE (reference sequence). This CDR3 is built from 15 residues. CDR3 in DNA: TGTGCCAGCAGCTTTCCGGGAGGCGGTACAGATACGCAGTATTTT. Protein sequence: CASSFPGGGTDTQYF.